This record covers a single T cell receptor (beta chain). This clonotype has a handful of counts. The target of this receptor is not known. No much larger clone is present one base from it, and per-base qualities are unavailable. This sample is drawn from a study of response to subunit inactivated influenza vaccine (dated by TCRdb to about 2018). About the study as a whole: The study used deep quantitative T cell receptor repertoire profiling to track responses to a trivalent subunit inactivated influenza vaccine.

V sheds 1 base and J sheds 2 bases, leaving 8 bases between their ends. From cysteine to phenylalanine, the CDR3 is 15 amino acids long. The entry retains the CDR3 DNA only, 45 bases that are in frame from base 1. From the germline V gene, CDR1 is LGHNA and CDR2 is YNFKEQ. What the authors observed across the whole study: The authors proposed that each seasonal influenza vaccination may bring in only a limited number of new T cells.

The protocol used for the library was RT-PCR. The instrument was an Illumina HiSeq 2500. Using fastp trimming at Q25 and MiXCR clonotype assembly, TCRdb reanalyzed the public sequencing data and kept in-frame beta chains. All rows with the same CDR3 protein become a single entry with the most common DNA and genes. Present in this sample are roughly 570,000 distinct CDR3 sequences, roughly 15% of which were seen just once. The top ten clonotypes cover approximately 12% of the sample. The rearrangement joined TRBV4-2 to TRBJ2-2; too little of a D gene remains to name it. This material consisted of PBMCs from blood, taken roughly 12 days after vaccination. This TCR was sampled from a man aged 50 to 60 who received an inactivated influenza vaccine. Donor details come from another sample of the same person, matched by shared clones. The bases read TGTGCCAGCAGCCAAGGAGCTGTCAACACCGGGGAGCTGTTTTTT. The encoded protein is CASSQGAVNTGELFF.